This record covers a single T cell receptor (beta chain). Each donor gave roughly 9.2 milliliters of peripheral blood. Samples each yielded at least 6 micrograms of total RNA. These data come from a study of blood T cells in healthy people across ages. Primers used in a second PCR of about 7 to 12 cycles were a sample-barcoded 5' primer and a J-beta primer mix. Unique molecular identifiers of 12 random nucleotides labeled each cDNA. One entry per CDR3 protein results from TCRdb running MiXCR on the 5' RACE reads. The sample has roughly 790,000 distinct CDR3 sequences, roughly two fifths seen once. The receptor comes from a woman aged 60-75 years in good health. Input material: blood.

The DNA for the CDR3 is TGCGCCAGCAATAGTGACGGCGACAGGGGTAGGGAGACCCAGTACTTC. Translated, it gives CASNSDGDRGRETQYF. The V and J genes are TRBV5-1 and TRBJ2-5; TRBD1 matches 8 bases. CDR1 and CDR2 from the germline V gene are SGHRS and YFSETQ. J gave up 5 bases and V 6 bases, and 15 bases lay outside the gene matches. The CDR3 has 16 amino acids.